The T cell receptor (beta chain) under discussion was sequenced for a study of blood T cell repertoires in COVID-19. Study information: T cells, B-cell-depleted T cells, or PBMCs supplied cDNA or gDNA.

The CDR3 loop spans 16 amino acids. V shed 4 bases and J 8 bases; nucleotides not matched to a gene: 8. Germline CDR1 and CDR2: SGHTA and FQGNSA. Repertoires were generated with immunoSEQ multiplex PCR, while TCRdb's copy carries only in-frame clones and drops some. This table has about 120,000 clones, around 88% appearing once. Specimen: peripheral blood. The V call is TRBV7-2, the J call TRBJ2-1; TRBD2 agrees at 13 bases. This sequence was found in a human donor with acute or convalescent COVID-19. The donor label of this sample is uncertain. The CDR3 loop is CASSSSGTSGIDEQFF. In DNA form, the CDR3 reads TGTGCCAGCAGCTCTAGTGGGACTAGCGGGATCGATGAGCAGTTCTTC.